Included here is one TCR beta chain sequence, with context. The data were obtained in a study of blood T cell repertoires in COVID-19. Study-level information: Whether acute or convalescent, the COVID-19 samples came from the United States, Italy and Spain. PBMCs, B-cell-depleted T cells, or T cells provided the cDNA or gDNA that made up the material.

Per the original data handling: The authors estimated nucleated cell counts from reference gene primer amplification. Only in-frame clones appear in the TCRdb table, and some are missing; sequencing was by immunoSEQ multiplex PCR. For V, J and clone size, that table is used; D and trimming come from the DNA. Among roughly 200,000 clones listed, around nine tenths were seen once. Trimming stripped 4 bases from V and 2 bases from J, with 12 bases between. The CDR3 has 14 residues. The V gene's germline CDR1 is SEHNR and CDR2 FQNEAQ (reference sequence). Sequences were obtained from peripheral blood. J is TRBJ2-7 and V is TRBV7-9, with a weak D call TRBD2 (6 bases). The source of this sequence is a man in his forties or fifties with acute or convalescent COVID-19. The chain's CDR3 is CASSSAGPAYEQYF. The DNA of the CDR3 is TGTGCCAGCAGCTCCGCGGGACCAGCCTACGAGCAGTACTTC.